These T cell receptor beta chains were read from a single sample in a study of T cells in Graves' hyperthyroidism and ophthalmopathy. One entry per CDR3 protein results from TCRdb running MiXCR on the multiplex PCR reads. The sample holds under 650,000 distinct CDR3 sequences, 16% seen once. Sequenced: blood. The receptors were sampled from a woman younger than 45 with Graves' hyperthyroidism. Each CDR3 is given with its conserved first and last residue. D genes are given only for firm matches. Expanded clones are given a class, and other clones once, few, many or no size at all.

d_gene | abundance | j_gene | v_gene | CDR3nt | CDR3aa
TRBD1 | few | TRBJ1-6 | TRBV12-3/TRBV12-4 | TGTGCCAGCAGTTTAAGATTCCGTCGTTTTGTAGGAGGACAGGGGGGAAATTCACCCCTCCACTTT | CASSLRFRRFVGGQGGNSPLHF
- | many | TRBJ2-7 | TRBV28 | TGTGCCAGCAGCCTCGGGGGACCCGTCGCCTACGAGCAGTACTTC | CASSLGGPVAYEQYF
- | - | TRBJ2-5 | TRBV2 | TGTGCCAGCAGTCGACATGGACAAGAGACCCAGTACTTC | CASSRHGQETQYF
- | - | TRBJ2-5 | TRBV20-1 | TGCAGTGCTAGACCCTCGACAGGGAGGGGAGAGACCCAGTACTTC | CSARPSTGRGETQYF
TRBD1 | few | TRBJ1-6 | TRBV5-6 | TGTGCCAGCAGCATTGCCGGGACAGGGGGCAATTCACCCCTCCACTTT | CASSIAGTGGNSPLHF
TRBD2 | few | TRBJ2-2 | TRBV7-3 | TGTGCCAGCAGCTTAAAGGGCGGGGGACTAGCGGCGAACACCGGGGAGCTGTTTTTT | CASSLKGGGLAANTGELFF
TRBD1 | many | TRBJ1-5 | TRBV7-2 | TGTGCCAGCAGCTTAGGACAGGGTAACAATCAGCCCCAGCATTTT | CASSLGQGNNQPQHF
- | - | TRBJ1-4 | TRBV5-8 | TGTGCCAGCAGCTTGGCCGGGATCGGTGAAAAACTGTTTTTT | CASSLAGIGEKLFF
TRBD1 | many | TRBJ2-1 | TRBV2 | TGTGCCAGCAGTGTTAAATCGAGCTCGGACAGGGGGCTTCGGTCGTTCAATGAGCAGTTCTTC | CASSVKSSSDRGLRSFNEQFF
TRBD1 | few | TRBJ1-2 | TRBV19 | TGTGCCAGCAATACAGGGGCGGATGGCTACACCTTC | CASNTGADGYTF
- | few | TRBJ1-5 | TRBV19 | TGTGCCAGTAGTATCGCGGGGCAGGGGTTCAATCAGCCCCAGCATTTT | CASSIAGQGFNQPQHF
- | many | TRBJ2-7 | TRBV6-1 | TGTGCCAGCAGTAAGGGACCAAACTCCTACGAGCAGTACTTC | CASSKGPNSYEQYF
- | many | TRBJ2-7 | TRBV7-7 | TGTGCTAGCAGCTTAAGAGGGACGCTAACCTACGAGCAGTACTTC | CASSLRGTLTYEQYF
- | few | TRBJ1-1 | TRBV5-1 | TGCGCCAGCAGTAAACAACCGGGACAGAACACTGAAGCTTTCTTT | CASSKQPGQNTEAFF
- | - | TRBJ2-7 | TRBV7-9 | TGTGCCAGCAGCCCATGGGGTGGAGACGAGCAGTACTTC | CASSPWGGDEQYF
- | few | TRBJ1-2 | TRBV30 | TGTGCCTGGAGTGTATTTCAAAGAGGCAGGTCAGGCTACACCTTC | CAWSVFQRGRSGYTF
- | many | TRBJ2-5 | TRBV30 | TGTGCCTGGAGTTGGGGGAGACAAGAGACCCAGTACTTC | CAWSWGRQETQYF
TRBD2 | many | TRBJ2-5 | TRBV6-1 | TGTGCCAGCAGGAATAGCGGGAGTTTGGAGACCCAGTACTTC | CASRNSGSLETQYF
TRBD1 | many | TRBJ2-7 | TRBV7-8 | TGTGCCAGCAGCTCGACGGGACAGGGGCGCGAGCAGTACTTC | CASSSTGQGREQYF
TRBD2 | few | TRBJ2-5 | TRBV13 | TGTGCCAGCAGCCAGGTTCGACTAGCGGTCCAAGAGACCCAGTACTTC | CASSQVRLAVQETQYF
TRBD2 | many | TRBJ2-5 | TRBV12-3/TRBV12-4 | TGTGCCAGCAGTCCAGGGACTAGCCAAGAGACCCAGTACTTC | CASSPGTSQETQYF
- | many | TRBJ1-1 | TRBV28 | TGTGCCAGCACCGAAGGGTGGAAAATGAACACTGAAGCTTTCTTT | CASTEGWKMNTEAFF
TRBD1 | - | TRBJ2-5 | TRBV7-3 | TGTGCACCTAGCTTACGCTTTGACAGGGGGATGACCCAGTACTTC | CAPSLRFDRGMTQYF
- | - | TRBJ2-7 | TRBV4-1 | TGCGCCAGCAGCCTCGGGACGGCAAGCTCCTACGAGCAGTACTTC | CASSLGTASSYEQYF
TRBD1 | many | TRBJ2-1 | TRBV27 | TGTGCCAGCGGACCTGGGACAGGGGTCAATGAGCAGTTCTTC | CASGPGTGVNEQFF
- | many | TRBJ2-7 | TRBV28 | TGTGCCAGCAGTTATACCAGGGTTACCGAGCAGTACTTC | CASSYTRVTEQYF
TRBD1 | - | TRBJ2-3 | TRBV5-8 | TGTGCCAGCAGGCGCAGGGGGGATACGCAGTATTTT | CASRRRGDTQYF
TRBD2 | - | TRBJ2-3 | TRBV28 | TGTGCCAGCAGTAAAGCCCCTCGACTAGCGGTTAGCACAGATACGCAGTATTTT | CASSKAPRLAVSTDTQYF
TRBD2 | many | TRBJ2-7 | TRBV5-4 | TGTGCCAGCAGCTCGGACCAGACTAGCGCGGTCGAGCAGTACTTC | CASSSDQTSAVEQYF
TRBD1 | many | TRBJ2-7 | TRBV20-1 | TGCAGTGCTCTAAGGACAGGATACGAGCAGTACTTC | CSALRTGYEQYF
TRBD2 | - | TRBJ2-7 | TRBV14 | TGTGCCAGCAGCCAAGCAGCGGGAGTTTACGAGCAGTACTTC | CASSQAAGVYEQYF
TRBD1 | many | TRBJ2-7 | TRBV12-3/TRBV12-4 | TGTGCCAGCAGCCAGACAGGGCACTCCTACGAGCAGTACTTC | CASSQTGHSYEQYF
- | many | TRBJ2-7 | TRBV7-8 | TGTGCCAGCAGCTTAAAGAAGCGGTACTACGAGCAGTACTTC | CASSLKKRYYEQYF
- | few | TRBJ2-3 | TRBV10-1 | TGCGCCAGCAGTGAGGCGGAGGGAGGTTTGGCAGATACGCAGTATTTT | CASSEAEGGLADTQYF
- | many | TRBJ1-1 | TRBV5-1 | TGCGCCAGCAGCTTGGAGGTTATGAACACTGAAGCTTTCTTT | CASSLEVMNTEAFF
- | few | TRBJ2-1 | TRBV5-5 | TGTGCCAGCAGGATTCCCGGGACATCCTACAATGAGCAGTTCTTC | CASRIPGTSYNEQFF
- | many | TRBJ2-5 | TRBV3-1 | TGTGCCAGCAGCCAAGCGGAAGAGACCCAGTACTTC | CASSQAEETQYF
- | - | TRBJ2-7 | TRBV9 | TGTGCCAGCAGCGTAGCTTCAGGGGCCGAGCAGTACTTC | CASSVASGAEQYF
- | many | TRBJ2-7 | TRBV5-1 | TGCGCCAGCAGCCCCGGGGTTCGTAGACCCTACGAGCAGTACTTC | CASSPGVRRPYEQYF
- | few | TRBJ2-1 | TRBV3-1 | TGTGCCAGCAGCCTTATGGGGGAGACCCTCAGGGATGAGCAGTTCTTC | CASSLMGETLRDEQFF
- | few | TRBJ1-6 | TRBV7-9 | TGTGCCAGCAGCTTAGATGGGCCCGCTGTTTTTAATTCACCCCTCCACTTT | CASSLDGPAVFNSPLHF
TRBD1 | few | TRBJ1-1 | TRBV20-1 | TGCAGTGCTAGAGAGCACAGGGGACTGAACACTGAAGCTTTCTTT | CSAREHRGLNTEAFF
- | few | TRBJ2-7 | TRBV29-1 | TGCAGCGTTGGAGGGCAGGAATACGAGCAGTACTTC | CSVGGQEYEQYF
TRBD1 | many | TRBJ2-5 | TRBV9 | TGTGCCAGCAGCGTAGCCCCATGGGGACAGGGACAAGAGACCCAGTACTTC | CASSVAPWGQGQETQYF
- | many | TRBJ1-1 | TRBV2 | TGTGCCAGCAGGGGTAAAGGGGACACTGAAGCTTTCTTT | CASRGKGDTEAFF
- | - | TRBJ1-5 | TRBV30 | TGTGCCTGGAGTAGGGGGGCAGGGGATCAGCCCCAGCATTTT | CAWSRGAGDQPQHF
- | few | TRBJ1-6 | TRBV6-2/TRBV6-3 | TGTGCCAGCAGAAGCGGGGAAAATTCACCCCTCCACTTT | CASRSGENSPLHF
TRBD2 | once | TRBJ2-1 | TRBV18 | TGTGCCAGCTCACCGGGACTAGCAAAGACTGGGAATGAGCAGTTCTTC | CASSPGLAKTGNEQFF
- | - | TRBJ2-7 | TRBV7-2 | TGTGCCAGCAGCGCCGACAAGGGGCAATTGGGTGAGCAGTACTTC | CASSADKGQLGEQYF
- | - | TRBJ1-1 | TRBV12-3/TRBV12-4 | TGTGCCAGCAGTTCTTATACAGGGAGGACTGAAGCTTTCTTT | CASSSYTGRTEAFF
TRBD1 | few | TRBJ1-5 | TRBV6-1 | TGTGCCAGCAGTTCCTACTCAAGGGACAGCCTGGGGAAGCCCCAGCATTTT | CASSSYSRDSLGKPQHF
- | - | TRBJ1-2 | TRBV27 | TGTGCCAGCAGTTTAAATGCGGGGGCGGGGGGCTACACCTTC | CASSLNAGAGGYTF
- | few | TRBJ2-3 | TRBV30 | TGTGCCTGGAGGCCCCCGGGCAGGCCTAGGACAGATACGCAGTATTTT | CAWRPPGRPRTDTQYF
- | - | TRBJ2-2 | TRBV7-3 | TGTGCCAGCAGCCTAGGGGGACCCACCGGGGAGCTGTTTTTT | CASSLGGPTGELFF
- | many | TRBJ2-3 | TRBV11-2 | TGTGCCAGCAGCCCGAGCGGAGGGGTTATAGATACGCAGTATTTT | CASSPSGGVIDTQYF
TRBD2 | - | TRBJ2-3 | TRBV20-1 | TGCAGTGCTAGGCAAGCGGGGATCACAGATACGCAGTATTTT | CSARQAGITDTQYF
TRBD1 | many | TRBJ2-5 | TRBV28 | TGTGCCAGCAGTTTTACACGACAGGGAAGAGAGACCCAGTACTTC | CASSFTRQGRETQYF
- | many | TRBJ1-5 | TRBV2 | TGTGCCAGTTCGGCAGAGGGTACTAGCAATCAGCCCCAGCATTTT | CASSAEGTSNQPQHF
- | few | TRBJ1-1 | TRBV20-1 | TGCAGTGCTCCCGACGTTATGAACACTGAAGCTTTCTTT | CSAPDVMNTEAFF